The clone carrying this T cell receptor (beta chain) was found a few times. This entry belongs to a study of blood T cell repertoires in COVID-19. Profiled with immunoSEQ multiplex PCR; TCRdb holds only in-frame clones, not every one. The sample lists around 250,000 clones, roughly 89% seen once, with roughly 4% in the top ten. J lost 15 bases, V lost 0 bases, and 11 bases had no gene match. Per germline, CDR1 MNHEY and CDR2 SVGEGT. The CDR3 extends over 14 amino acids. This sequence originates from a woman in her 30s who had recovered from COVID-19. The material sequenced was PBMCs or T cells enriched from blood (not recorded which). V and J are TRBV6-2 or TRBV6-3 and TRBJ2-1; 7 bases are a match to TRBD2. The CDR3: CASSYSQVAGEWFF. The CDR3 region has the DNA TGTGCCAGCAGTTACTCCCAAGTGGCGGGAGAATGGTTCTTC.